Shown below are 22 T cell receptor beta chains from a single sample sequenced in a study of OX40 agonist ivuxolimab in advanced cancers. Some clones are missing from TCRdb's copy, which holds only in-frame ones; the method was immunoSEQ multiplex PCR. The profile shows some 150,000 clones, over 75% of them singletons. The sequencing here drew on CD4+ or CD8+ T cells sorted from blood, taken in a trial of the OX40 agonist ivuxolimab. The receptor source for this set is an adult with an advanced solid tumor such as melanoma, head and neck, liver or kidney cancer.

The gene calls are TRBV2 and TRBJ1-1, with D uncertain. Germline V gene sequence: CDR1 SNHLY, CDR2 FYNNEI. V was clipped by 6 bases and J by 1 base, with 9 bases between them. The CDR3 totals 13 residues. The CDR3 loop reads CASSMDGNTEAFF. CDR3 sequence (DNA): TGTGCCAGCAGCATGGACGGGAACACTGAAGCTTTCTTT.

The J gene is TRBJ1-3, the V gene TRBV10-3; TRBD1 is a possible D gene (5 bases). Looked up from germline, CDR1 is ENHRY and CDR2 is SYGVKD. Trimming cost V 0 bases and J 10 bases, with 13 bases left between them. The CDR3 is made up of 14 amino acids. The CDR3 reads CAISESRQGMTIYF. CDR3 sequence (DNA): TGTGCCATCAGTGAGTCGAGGCAGGGTATGACCATATATTTT.

The J gene is TRBJ2-7, the V gene TRBV27, with 7 bases matching TRBD1. The CDR3 is made up of 15 amino acids. Germline-derived CDR1 and CDR2 are MNHEY and SMNVEV (reference sequence). The V gene end was trimmed by 6 bases and the J gene end by 2 bases; junction bases not matched to a gene: 10. The CDR3 loop is CASSLSWDRTYEQYF. The CDR3 DNA sequence: TGTGCCAGCAGCCTCAGTTGGGACAGAACCTACGAGCAGTACTTC.

In this sample, this clone turned up once. The chain employs TRBV7-3 and TRBJ1-2, with D perhaps TRBD1 (5 bases). Looked up from germline, CDR1 is SGHTA and CDR2 is FQGTGA. The CDR3 sequence is 13 residues long. With 5 bases removed from V and 6 bases from J, the gap between germline ends came to 13 bases. The CDR3 bases are TGTGCCAGCAGCCTGTCCGAGGGGAATGGCTACACCTTC. Translation gives CASSLSEGNGYTF. Drawing the rest from reference TRBV7-3 and TRBJ1-2, the complete variable domain is GAGVSQTPSNKVTEKGKYVELRCDPISGHTALYWYRQSLGQGPEFLIYFQGTGAADDSGLPNDRFFAVRPEGSVSTLKIQRTERGDSAVYLCASSLSEGNGYTFGSGTRLTVV.

This rearrangement joins TRBV28 to TRBJ2-1, with 8 bases fitting TRBD2. CDR3 size: 16 residues. CDR1 and CDR2 from the germline V gene are MDHEN and SYDVKM. J lost 5 bases, V lost 2 bases, and 8 bases had no gene match. The CDR3 nucleotides read TGTGCCAGCAGTTTAACGAGGGCTAGCGGGCACAATGAGCAGTTCTTC. Its protein product is CASSLTRASGHNEQFF.

This clone was recorded once. The CDR3 end shows no conserved phenylalanine or tryptophan, and so a read error is likely. The V call is TRBV2, the J call TRBJ1-1; unclear D gene. Germline CDR1 and CDR2: SNHLY and FYNNEI. The CDR3 runs 12 residues. V lost 8 bases and J lost 4, with 11 bases in between. The CDR3 here is CASSLFGTEAFL. The CDR3 coding sequence is TGTGCCAGCTCGCTTTTCGGCACTGAAGCTTTCCTT.

The CDR3 protein is CASSLIGETQYF. DNA of the CDR3: TGTGCCAGCAGCTTAATCGGAGAGACCCAGTACTTC. The rearrangement joins TRBV7-8 to TRBJ2-5, with unresolved D. Between the trimmed V and J ends, which lost 2 bases and 4 bases, there was a span of 5 bases. This CDR3 region has 12 residues. Germline values: CDR1 SGHVS, CDR2 FQNEAQ.

This clone was detected a few times. This sequence joins TRBV19 and TRBJ1-1, with D hard to call. CDR3 length: 12 amino acids. Trimming took off 1 base at V and 12 bases at J, with 12 bases between the two ends. Germline V gene data show CDR1 as LNHDA and CDR2 as SQIVND (reference sequence). The CDR3 spells CASSIGAETTFF. The CDR3 DNA sequence: TGTGCCAGTAGTATAGGGGCAGAAACAACTTTCTTT.

This chain connects TRBV7-3 to TRBJ2-1; no reliable D call. This CDR3 has 16 amino acids. Germline V gene sequence: CDR1 SGHTA, CDR2 FQGTGA. Deletions cut 5 bases from V and 0 bases from J, with 14 bases between. DNA of the CDR3: TGTGCCAGCAGCATATCCCCCCCCCGCTCCTACAATGAGCAGTTCTTC. This sequence encodes CASSISPPRSYNEQFF.

The rearrangement joins TRBV7-9 to TRBJ2-7; perhaps TRBD2 as D (5 bases). V was clipped by 5 bases and J by 3 bases, with 14 bases between them. The CDR3 sequence is 14 residues long. Germline loops: CDR1 SEHNR, CDR2 FQNEAQ (reference sequence). In nucleotides, the CDR3 is TGTGCCAGCAGCGATTTGGTACGGGGCTACGAGCAGTACTTC. Translating it yields CASSDLVRGYEQYF. Using reference TRBV7-9 and TRBJ2-7 for the parts outside the CDR3, the full variable domain is DTGVSQNPRHKITKRGQNVTFRCDPISEHNRLYWYRQTLGQGPEFLTYFQNEAQLEKSRLLSDRFSAERPKGSFSTLEIQRTEQGDSAMYLCASSDLVRGYEQYFGPGTRLTVT.

The V gene is TRBV11-2, the J gene TRBJ2-3; D not resolved. V was cut by 1 base and J by 1 base, with 9 bases left in between. The germline V gene encodes CDR1 SGHAT and CDR2 FQNNGV. The CDR3 spans 15 residues. The DNA of the CDR3 is TGTGCCAGCAGCTTAGTCTCCGGAGGCACAGATACGCAGTATTTT. This translates into CASSLVSGGTDTQYF. The full variable domain, in which reference TRBV11-2 and TRBJ2-3 provide the parts outside the CDR3, is EAGVAQSPRYKIIEKRQSVAFWCNPISGHATLYWYQQILGQGPKLLIQFQNNGVVDDSQLPKDRFSAERLKGVDSTLKIQPAKLEDSAVYLCASSLVSGGTDTQYFGPGTRLTVL.

The V and J genes are TRBV7-8 and TRBJ1-2; 7 bases fit TRBD1. With V trimmed by 5 bases and J by 7 bases, 10 bases remained unmatched. The length of the CDR3 is 14 residues. From germline, CDR1 is SGHVS and CDR2 FQNEAQ. CDR3 sequence (DNA): TGTGCCAGCAGCATAGACGACAGGGTATCTGGCTACACCTTC. Translated: CASSIDDRVSGYTF.

This clone was seen a handful of times. This sequence joins TRBV29-1 and TRBJ1-4, with D maybe TRBD1 (5 bases). Germline CDR1 is SQVTM and CDR2 is ANQGSEA. Trimming removed 6 bases from V and 5 bases from J, with 13 bases in between. CDR3 length: 13 residues. For the CDR3, the DNA is TGCAGCGTCGCCGGGACTAGGAATGAAAAACTGTTTTTT. Its protein is CSVAGTRNEKLFF.

The gene calls are TRBV6-1 and TRBJ1-5, with 7 bases fitting TRBD1. The CDR3 is 16 residues long. Trimming removed 2 bases from V and 5 bases from J; junction bases left unmatched: 9. From germline, CDR1 is MNHNS and CDR2 SASEGT. The DNA of the CDR3 is TGTGCCAGCAGTGAACACTCGGGACAGTATTATCAGCCCCAGCATTTT. It encodes CASSEHSGQYYQPQHF.

This sequence joins TRBV18 and TRBJ1-4; D may be TRBD1 (5 bases). The germline gives CDR1 KGHSH, CDR2 LQKENI. This CDR3 region has 15 residues. Trimming took 3 bases from V and 3 from J, leaving 11 bases between them. For the CDR3, the DNA is TGTGCCAGCTCACCTGACAGCGGGTCTAATGAAAAACTGTTTTTT. Its protein product is CASSPDSGSNEKLFF.

The chain recombines TRBV5-1 with TRBJ2-7, with D possibly being TRBD2 (6 bases). There are 14 residues in the CDR3. Germline assignment: CDR1 SGHRS and CDR2 YFSETQ. The germline V and J ends were trimmed by 0 bases and 2 bases, with 9 bases remaining between them. CDR3 in amino acids: CASSLGGEAYEQYF. As DNA, the CDR3 is TGCGCCAGCAGCTTGGGTGGGGAGGCCTACGAGCAGTACTTC.

This clone was detected once. The rearrangement joins TRBV7-3 to TRBJ2-1; D perhaps matches TRBD2 (5 bases). Trimming took off 0 bases at V and 9 bases at J, with 15 bases between the two ends. This CDR3 contains 15 residues. CDR1 SGHTA and CDR2 FQGTGA come from the germline V gene. The CDR3 DNA is TGTGCCAGCAGCTTAACCCTGCCAGGTGCGGGTGAGCAGTTCTTC. Translation gives CASSLTLPGAGEQFF.

This rearrangement joins TRBV7-6 to TRBJ1-4; a possible D gene is TRBD1 (6 bases). The germline V gene encodes CDR1 SGHVS and CDR2 FNYEAQ. The CDR3 is 18 residues long. The V end was cut by 4 bases, the J end by 0 bases, with 18 bases between. The DNA of the CDR3 is TGTGCCAGCAGCTCCTACCTGGGACACCCTGCAACTAATGAAAAACTGTTTTTT. Amino acids: CASSSYLGHPATNEKLFF.

This clone is a singleton in its sample. V usage is TRBV6-5 and J usage is TRBJ1-2, with 11 bases identical to TRBD1. The CDR3 is made up of 15 amino acids. J was trimmed by 2 bases and V by 10 bases; bases with no gene match: 9. Germline CDR1 reads MNHEY; CDR2 reads SVGAGI. Written as DNA, the CDR3 is TGTGCCACCAGGACAGGGGGCTGGAACAACTATGGCTACACCTTC. Its translation is CATRTGGWNNYGYTF.

The chain combines TRBV28 with TRBJ2-3, with 7 bases aligning to TRBD1. The CDR3 extends over 14 amino acids. V trimming: 5 bases; J trimming: 2 bases; junction bases outside the gene matches: 4. Looked up from germline, CDR1 is MDHEN and CDR2 is SYDVKM. CDR3 in DNA: TGTGCCAGCAGTCCGGGACAGCCCACAGATACGCAGTATTTT. Amino acid sequence: CASSPGQPTDTQYF.

The V gene is TRBV5-1, the J gene TRBJ2-7; D gene ambiguous. The V and J ends lost 0 bases and 2 bases respectively, with 15 bases between them. CDR1 and CDR2 from the germline V gene are SGHRS and YFSETQ. This CDR3 has 16 amino acids. The CDR3 region has the DNA TGCGCCAGCAGCTTGGATAATCGAGTCGGAGCCTACGAGCAGTACTTC. Protein product: CASSLDNRVGAYEQYF.

The chain employs TRBV27 and TRBJ2-7; D not resolved. Trimming pared 7 bases from V and 5 bases from J, leaving 12 bases between. Germline-derived CDR1 and CDR2 are MNHEY and SMNVEV (reference sequence). The CDR3 totals 12 residues. The CDR3 DNA sequence: TGTGCCAGCACCAATACCCCGCACGAGCAGTACTTC. It codes for CASTNTPHEQYF.